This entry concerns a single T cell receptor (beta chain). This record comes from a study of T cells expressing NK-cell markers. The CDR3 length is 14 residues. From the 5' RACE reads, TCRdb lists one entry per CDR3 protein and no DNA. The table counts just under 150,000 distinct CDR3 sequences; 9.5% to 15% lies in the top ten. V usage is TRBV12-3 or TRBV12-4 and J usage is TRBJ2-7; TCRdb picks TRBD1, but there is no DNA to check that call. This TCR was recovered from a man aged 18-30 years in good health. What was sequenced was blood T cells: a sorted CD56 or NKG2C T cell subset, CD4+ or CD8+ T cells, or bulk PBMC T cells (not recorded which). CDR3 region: CASSIWDTLMEQYF.